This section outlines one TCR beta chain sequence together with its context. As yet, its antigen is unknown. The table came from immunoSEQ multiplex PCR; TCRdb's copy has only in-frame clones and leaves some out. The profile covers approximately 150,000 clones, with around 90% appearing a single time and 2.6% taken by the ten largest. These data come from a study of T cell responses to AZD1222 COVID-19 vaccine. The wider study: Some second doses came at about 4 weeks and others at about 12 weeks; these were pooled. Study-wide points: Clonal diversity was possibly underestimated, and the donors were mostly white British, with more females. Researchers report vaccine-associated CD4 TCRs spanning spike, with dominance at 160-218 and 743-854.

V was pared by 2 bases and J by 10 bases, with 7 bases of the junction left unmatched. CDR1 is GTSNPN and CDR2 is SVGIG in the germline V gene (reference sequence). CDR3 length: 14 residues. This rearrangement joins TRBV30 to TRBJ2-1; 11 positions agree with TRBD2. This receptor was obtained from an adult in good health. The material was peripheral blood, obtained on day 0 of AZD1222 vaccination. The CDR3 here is CAWSQGTSGAEQFF. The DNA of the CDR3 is TGTGCCTGGAGTCAAGGGACTAGCGGAGCCGAGCAGTTCTTC.